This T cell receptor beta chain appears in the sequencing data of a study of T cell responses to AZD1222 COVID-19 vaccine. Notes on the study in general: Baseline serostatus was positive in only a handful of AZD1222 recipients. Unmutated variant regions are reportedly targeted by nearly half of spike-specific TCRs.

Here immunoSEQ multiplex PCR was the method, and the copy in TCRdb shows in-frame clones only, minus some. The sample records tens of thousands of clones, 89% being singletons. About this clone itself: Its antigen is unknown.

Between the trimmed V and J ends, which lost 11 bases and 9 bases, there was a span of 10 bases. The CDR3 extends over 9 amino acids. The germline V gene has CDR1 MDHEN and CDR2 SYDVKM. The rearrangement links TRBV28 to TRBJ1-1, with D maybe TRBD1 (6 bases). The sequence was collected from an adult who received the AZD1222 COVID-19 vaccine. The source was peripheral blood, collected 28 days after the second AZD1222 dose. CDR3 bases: TGTGCCCCTAGGGGGAAAGCTTTCTTT. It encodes CAPRGKAFF.